This entry is about one T cell receptor (beta chain). Germline V CDR1 and CDR2: SGHTA, FQGNSA. The CDR3 is 16 amino acids. V gave up 1 base and J gave up 5 bases, with 12 bases separating them. The sample comes from a study of blood T cell repertoires in COVID-19. In the study's own analysis: Reference gene primer amplification gave nucleated cell count estimates. The data were produced by immunoSEQ multiplex PCR, yet TCRdb's version contains in-frame clones alone and is incomplete. The V and J calls and clone size are taken from that table; D and trimming were inferred from the DNA. The table shows around 150,000 clones, with 90% occurring only once.

The gene calls are TRBV7-2 and TRBJ1-6; no clear D. This receptor was taken from a man between 60 and 70 years old with active or convalescent COVID-19. The source material was peripheral blood. The CDR3 DNA sequence: TGTGCCAGCAGCTTAGTTTCTGGTCAGAATAATTCACCCCTCCACTTT. The encoded protein is CASSLVSGQNNSPLHF.